Below, 9 T cell receptor beta chains from the same sample are listed, as sequenced in a study of beta chain features in type 1 diabetes. The study reverse transcribed the entire isolated RNA, so it sequenced expressed TCRB transcripts. Here immunoSEQ multiplex PCR was the method, and the copy in TCRdb shows in-frame clones only, minus some. The sample consists of 680,000 or so clones, 15% to 17% of them appearing once. The sample comprised naive CD4+ T cells from blood. Source of these receptors: a man aged 18 to 30 in good health.

This rearrangement joins TRBV18 to TRBJ1-1; D is ambiguous. Germline CDR1 reads KGHSH; CDR2 reads LQKENI. The CDR3 runs to 12 residues. V was trimmed by 5 bases and J by 4 bases, leaving 8 bases between them. The CDR3 region is CASSSRATEAFF. The CDR3 region has the DNA TGTGCCAGCTCATCTCGGGCCACTGAAGCTTTCTTT.

The table lists this clone with a few counts. The chain couples TRBV6-5 to TRBJ2-1, with D possibly matching TRBD1 (5 bases). V lost 2 bases to trimming and J lost 4 bases, with 9 bases between them. CDR3 length equals 14 residues. CDR1 and CDR2 from the germline V gene are MNHEY and SVGAGI. Here the CDR3 DNA reads TGTGCCAGCAGTTACGGGCAGGGATACAATGAGCAGTTCTTC. Protein sequence: CASSYGQGYNEQFF.

This chain connects TRBV4-3 to TRBJ2-3; 10 nucleotides agree with TRBD2. The CDR3 covers 17 residues. Unmatched junction bases numbered 8, after V lost 1 base and J lost 4 bases. Germline CDR1 LGHNA, CDR2 YSLEER. The CDR3 bases are TGCGCCAGCAGCCAAGGTAGAGCGGGAGGGAAGGCAGATACGCAGTATTTT. Protein: CASSQGRAGGKADTQYF.

The chain links TRBV9 to TRBJ2-3; D is undetermined. CDR3 size: 11 residues. CDR1 and CDR2 from the germline V gene are SGDLS and YYNGEE. The V gene lost 6 bases and the J gene lost 6 bases, with 8 bases spanning the gap. CDR3 DNA sequence: TGTGCCAGCAACCGTACGGATACGCAGTATTTT. Translation gives CASNRTDTQYF.

The chain uses TRBV6-1 and TRBJ2-7; 10 positions agree with TRBD1. The germline CDR1 and CDR2 sequences are MNHNS and SASEGT. The V gene end was trimmed by 1 base and the J gene end by 6 bases; junction bases not matched to a gene: 3. The CDR3 length is 14 residues. CDR3 loop: CASSEGQGAAEQYF. The CDR3 DNA follows: TGTGCCAGCAGTGAAGGACAGGGGGCGGCCGAGCAGTACTTC.

The gene calls are TRBV7-9 and TRBJ1-1, with D tentatively TRBD1 (6 bases). CDR1 and CDR2 (germline): SEHNR, FQNEAQ (reference sequence). The CDR3 length is 15 residues. V was pared by 3 bases and J by 7 bases, with 18 bases between. The CDR3 coding sequence is TGTGCCAGCAGCTTGCCTCCGGGGACATTGCTTGAAGCTTTCTTT. It encodes CASSLPPGTLLEAFF.

This clone was detected only a few times. J is TRBJ2-1 and V is TRBV15; 12 nucleotides align to TRBD2. Germline CDR1 is LNHNV and CDR2 is YYDKDF (reference sequence). Trimming at V came to 0 bases and at J to 5 bases, leaving 2 bases not matched to a gene. CDR3 length equals 16 residues. CDR3 DNA: TGTGCCACCAGCAGAGATCGACTAGCGGGGGACAATGAGCAGTTCTTC. Its protein is CATSRDRLAGDNEQFF.

The chain is built from TRBV15 and TRBJ2-7, with a possible D match to TRBD2 (5 bases). Germline CDR1 LNHNV, CDR2 YYDKDF (reference sequence). The CDR3 sequence is 14 residues long. With 6 bases removed from V and 8 bases from J, the gap between germline ends came to 20 bases. CDR3 sequence (DNA): TGTGCCACCAGACCGCGGGTCTTTGAGGGTAAGCAGTACTTC. Amino acid sequence: CATRPRVFEGKQYF.

This clone was recorded a few times. Here the CDR3 reads CASSLGAGGADTQYF. CDR3 DNA sequence: TGTGCCAGCAGCTTAGGTGCAGGGGGCGCAGATACGCAGTATTTT. The rearrangement links TRBV7-9 to TRBJ2-3; 8 bases align to TRBD1. The V segment lost 1 base and the J segment 4 bases; nucleotides outside the gene matches: 4. Germline V gene sequence: CDR1 SEHNR, CDR2 FQNEAQ (reference sequence). This CDR3 region has 15 residues. Combining the CDR3 with reference TRBV7-9 and TRBJ2-3 gives the whole variable domain DTGVSQNPRHKITKRGQNVTFRCDPISEHNRLYWYRQTLGQGPEFLTYFQNEAQLEKSRLLSDRFSAERPKGSFSTLEIQRTEQGDSAMYLCASSLGAGGADTQYFGPGTRLTVL.